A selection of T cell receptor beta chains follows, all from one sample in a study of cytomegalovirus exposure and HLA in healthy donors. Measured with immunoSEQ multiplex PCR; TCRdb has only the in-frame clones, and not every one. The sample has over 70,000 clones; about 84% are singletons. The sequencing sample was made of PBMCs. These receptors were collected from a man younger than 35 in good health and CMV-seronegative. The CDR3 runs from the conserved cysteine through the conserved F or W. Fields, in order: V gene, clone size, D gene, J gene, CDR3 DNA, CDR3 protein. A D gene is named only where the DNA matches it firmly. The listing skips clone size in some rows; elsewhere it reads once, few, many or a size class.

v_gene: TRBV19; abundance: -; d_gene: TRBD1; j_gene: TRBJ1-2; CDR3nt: TGTGCCAGTAGTATAGGGGGACAGGGATGGGACTATGGCTACACCTTC; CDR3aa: CASSIGGQGWDYGYTF
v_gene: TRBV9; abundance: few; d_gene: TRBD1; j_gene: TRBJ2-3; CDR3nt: TGTGCCAGCAGCGTGACAGGGGGAGAGAAATCGCAGTATTTT; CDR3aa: CASSVTGGEKSQYF
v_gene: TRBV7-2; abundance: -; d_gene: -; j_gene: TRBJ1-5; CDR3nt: TGTGCCAGCAGCTTAGCGCAACAACAGCCCCAGCATTTT; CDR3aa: CASSLAQQQPQHF
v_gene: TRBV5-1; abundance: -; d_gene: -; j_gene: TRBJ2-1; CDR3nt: TGCGCCAGCACTCCGGGTTACAATGAGCAGTTCTTC; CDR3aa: CASTPGYNEQFF
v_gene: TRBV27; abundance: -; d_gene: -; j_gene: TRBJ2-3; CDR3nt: TGTGCCAGCACCTACCGGGGGTGGGATACGCAGTATTTT; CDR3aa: CASTYRGWDTQYF
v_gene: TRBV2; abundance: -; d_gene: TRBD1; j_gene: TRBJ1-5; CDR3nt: TGTGCCAGCAGTGACGGACAGGGATCTCAGCCCCAGCATTTT; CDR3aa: CASSDGQGSQPQHF
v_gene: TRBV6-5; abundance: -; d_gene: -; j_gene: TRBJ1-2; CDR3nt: TGTGCCAGCAGTTCACTCCTTCAGGGGTACTATGGCTACACCTTC; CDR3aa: CASSSLLQGYYGYTF
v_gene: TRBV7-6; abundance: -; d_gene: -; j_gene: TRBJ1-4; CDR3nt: TGTGCCAGCAGCTTAGAAGTGGATGAGGAGGATGAAAAACTGTTTTTT; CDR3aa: CASSLEVDEEDEKLFF
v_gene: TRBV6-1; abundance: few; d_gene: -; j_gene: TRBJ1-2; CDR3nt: TGTGCCAGCAGTGAACAGGTAGTCTATGGCTACACCTTC; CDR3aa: CASSEQVVYGYTF
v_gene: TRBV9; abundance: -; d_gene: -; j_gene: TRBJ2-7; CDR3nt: TGTGCCAGCAGCCCAACCTCAGGGATCTACGAGCAGTACTTC; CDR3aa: CASSPTSGIYEQYF
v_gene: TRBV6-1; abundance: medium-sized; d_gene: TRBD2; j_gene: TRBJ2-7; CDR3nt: TGTGCCAGCAGCCTGACTAGCGGGGGGGCCGACGAGCAGTACTTC; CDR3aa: CASSLTSGGADEQYF
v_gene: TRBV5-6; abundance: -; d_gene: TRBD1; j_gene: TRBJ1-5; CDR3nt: TGTGCCAGCAGCTTGAGGGGGGGACAGGGTAGAAATCAGCCCCAGCATTTT; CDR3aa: CASSLRGGQGRNQPQHF
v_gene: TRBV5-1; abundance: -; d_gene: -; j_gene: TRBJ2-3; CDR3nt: TGCGCCAGCAGCCCCATGAGGATACCCACAGATACGCAGTATTTT; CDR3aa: CASSPMRIPTDTQYF
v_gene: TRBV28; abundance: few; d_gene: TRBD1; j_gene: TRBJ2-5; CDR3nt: TGTGCCAGCAGTTCGGGACAGGCGAAAGAGACCCAGTACTTC; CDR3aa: CASSSGQAKETQYF
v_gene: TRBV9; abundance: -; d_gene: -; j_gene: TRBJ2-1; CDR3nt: TGTGCCAGCAGCGTAGCAGGTAATGAGCAGTTCTTC; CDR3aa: CASSVAGNEQFF
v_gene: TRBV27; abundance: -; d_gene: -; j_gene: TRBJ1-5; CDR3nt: TGTGCCAGCAGTTTGGTGGCCGACGGGAGCAATCAGCCCCAGCATTTT; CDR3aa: CASSLVADGSNQPQHF
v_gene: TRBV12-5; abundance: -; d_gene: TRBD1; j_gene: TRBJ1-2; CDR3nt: TGTGCTAGTGGTTTAGACAGGGCCGTTGGCTACACCTTC; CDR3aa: CASGLDRAVGYTF
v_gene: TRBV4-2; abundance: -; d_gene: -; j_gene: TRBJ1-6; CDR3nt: TGTGCCAGCAGCCAAGATGGCGGGAGCTCCTATAATTCACCCCTCCACTTT; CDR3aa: CASSQDGGSSYNSPLHF
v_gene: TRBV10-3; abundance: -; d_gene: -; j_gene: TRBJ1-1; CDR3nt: TGTGCCATCAGAGGACAATCGGTCACTGAAGCTTTCTTT; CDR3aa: CAIRGQSVTEAFF
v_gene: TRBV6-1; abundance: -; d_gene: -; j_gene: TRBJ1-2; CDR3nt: TGTGCCAGCCCTAAATCAGCAGGGTTTGATGGCTACACCTTC; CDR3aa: CASPKSAGFDGYTF
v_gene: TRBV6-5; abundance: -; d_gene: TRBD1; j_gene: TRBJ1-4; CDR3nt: TGTGCCAGCAGTCCGGACAGGGTCGGACTGTTTTTT; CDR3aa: CASSPDRVGLFF
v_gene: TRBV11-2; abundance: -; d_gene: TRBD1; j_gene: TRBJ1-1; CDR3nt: TGTGCCAGCAGCTTAGAAGGGACAGGGTTTAGGGGCACTGAAGCTTTCTTT; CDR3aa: CASSLEGTGFRGTEAFF
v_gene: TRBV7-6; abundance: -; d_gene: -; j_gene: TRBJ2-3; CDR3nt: TGTGCCAGCAGCTCGCAGGGGTGGGGGGGCGGAGGGGCACCGCAGTATTTT; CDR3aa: CASSSQGWGGGGAPQYF
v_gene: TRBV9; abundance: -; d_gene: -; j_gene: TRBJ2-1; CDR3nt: TGTGCCAGCAGCGACCGGGACTTTAACAATGAGCAGTTCTTC; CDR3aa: CASSDRDFNNEQFF
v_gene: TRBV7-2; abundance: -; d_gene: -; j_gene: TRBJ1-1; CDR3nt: TGTGCCAGCAGCGTCGGGGTGGGTCGGAACACTGAAGCTTTCTTT; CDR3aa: CASSVGVGRNTEAFF
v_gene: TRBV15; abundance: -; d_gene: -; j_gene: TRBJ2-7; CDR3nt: TGTGCCACCAGCAGGGGGACAAACGAGCAGTACTTC; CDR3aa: CATSRGTNEQYF
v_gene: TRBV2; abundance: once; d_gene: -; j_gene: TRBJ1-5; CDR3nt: TGTGCCAGCAGCTTGGGGGCTCGCGGCAATCAGCCCCAGCATTTT; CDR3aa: CASSLGARGNQPQHF
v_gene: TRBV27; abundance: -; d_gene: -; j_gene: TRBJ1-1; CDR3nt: TGTGCCAGCAGCGTCATGGGGCGGAGTATGAACACTGAAGCTTTCTTT; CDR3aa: CASSVMGRSMNTEAFF
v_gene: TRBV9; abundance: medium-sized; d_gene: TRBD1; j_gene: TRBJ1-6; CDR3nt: TGTGCCAGCAGCGAAGACAGGGGTAATTCACCCCTCCACTTT; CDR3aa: CASSEDRGNSPLHF
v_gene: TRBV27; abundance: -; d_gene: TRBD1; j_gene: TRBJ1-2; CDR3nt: TGTGCCAGCAGTTCCTCAGCGACAGGGAGGAACTATGGCTACACCTTC; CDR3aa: CASSSSATGRNYGYTF
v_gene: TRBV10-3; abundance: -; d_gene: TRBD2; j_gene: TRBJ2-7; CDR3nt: TGTGCCATCAGCGCCTCCTCTAGCGGGTCTTCCTACGAGCAGTACTTC; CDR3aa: CAISASSSGSSYEQYF
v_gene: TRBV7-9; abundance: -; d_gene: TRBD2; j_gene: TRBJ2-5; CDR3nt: TGTGCCAGCAGCGTCCGGCCTAGCGGGGGGGGTTATCAAGAGACCCAGTACTTC; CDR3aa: CASSVRPSGGGYQETQYF
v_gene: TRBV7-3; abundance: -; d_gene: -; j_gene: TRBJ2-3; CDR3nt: TGTGCCAGCAGCTTAGAACCCGCGGATACGCAGTATTTT; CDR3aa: CASSLEPADTQYF
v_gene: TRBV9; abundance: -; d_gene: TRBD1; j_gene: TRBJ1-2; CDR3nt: TGTGCCAGCAGACCCACAGAGAGAGGGGGCGGCTATGGCTACACCTTC; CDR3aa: CASRPTERGGGYGYTF
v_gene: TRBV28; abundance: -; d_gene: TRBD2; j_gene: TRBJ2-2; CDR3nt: TGTGCCAGCAGCATAGCGGGGCCCACCGGGGAGCTGTTTTTT; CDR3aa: CASSIAGPTGELFF
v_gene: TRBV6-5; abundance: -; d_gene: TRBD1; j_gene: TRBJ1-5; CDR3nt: TGTGCCAGCAGTAGGACAGGGGGAAATCAGCCCCAGCATTTT; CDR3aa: CASSRTGGNQPQHF
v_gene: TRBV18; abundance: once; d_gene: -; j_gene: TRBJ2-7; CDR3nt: TGTGCCAGCTCACCACCGGGAGGTTACGAGCAGTACTTC; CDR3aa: CASSPPGGYEQYF